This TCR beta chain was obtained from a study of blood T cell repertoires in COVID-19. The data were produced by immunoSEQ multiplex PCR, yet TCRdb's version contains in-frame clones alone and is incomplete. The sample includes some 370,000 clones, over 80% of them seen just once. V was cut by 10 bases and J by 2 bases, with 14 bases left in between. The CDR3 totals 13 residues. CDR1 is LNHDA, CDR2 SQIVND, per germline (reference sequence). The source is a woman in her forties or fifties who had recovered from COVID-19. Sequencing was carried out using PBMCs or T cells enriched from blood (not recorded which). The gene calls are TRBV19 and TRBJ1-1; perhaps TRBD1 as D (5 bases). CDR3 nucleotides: TGTGCCACCCTGGACACCTTAAACACTGAAGCTTTCTTT. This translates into CATLDTLNTEAFF. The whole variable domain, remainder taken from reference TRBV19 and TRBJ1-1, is DGGITQSPKYLFRKEGQNVTLSCEQNLNHDAMYWYRQDPGQGLRLIYYSQIVNDFQKGDIAEGYSVSREKKESFPLTVTSAQKNPTAFYLCATLDTLNTEAFFGQGTRLTVV.